The rows below give T cell receptor beta chains drawn from one sample of a study of T cell repertoires in cytomegalovirus infection. TCRdb re-derived calls from the reads in MiXCR, one entry per CDR3 protein. The sample includes about 770,000 distinct CDR3 sequences, 25% to 30% of them seen just once. No antigen has been identified for these receptors. The material sequenced was cultured CD8+ T cells from PBMCs, taken from culture after CMV antigen stimulation. The receptors come from a human donor in good health (CMV status not recorded). Some clones in this sample may be carry-over from other donors' samples. Both conserved end residues are part of each CDR3. The D gene is left open where the match is weak. The size field is filled for only some rows; it gives once, few, many or a size class.

D	V	size	length	J	DNA	CDR3
-	TRBV7-2	many	13	TRBJ2-5	TGTGCCAGCAGCTTACCGAACTCAGAGACCCAGTACTTC	CASSLPNSETQYF
TRBD1	TRBV7-6	many	14	TRBJ2-4	TGTGCCAGCAGCTTAGGGGACAGCAAAAACATTCAGTACTTC	CASSLGDSKNIQYF
-	TRBV24-1	-	14	TRBJ2-1	TGTGCCACCAGTGATTATGTGGGTAACAATGAGCAGTTCTTC	CATSDYVGNNEQFF
-	TRBV29-1	-	11	TRBJ1-2	TGCAGCGTTGGAGGGGGGTTGGGCTACACCTTC	CSVGGGLGYTF
TRBD1	TRBV7-7	-	14	TRBJ2-1	TGTGCTAGCAGCATAGACAGGGGTTACAATGAGCAGTGCTTC	CASSIDRGYNEQCF
-	TRBV2	-	13	TRBJ2-5	TGTGCCAGCAGTGAAGGTCAGCAAGAGACCCAGTACTTC	CASSEGQQETQYF
-	TRBV11-2	few	15	TRBJ2-1	TGTGCCAGCAGCTTAGAGTGGGGGGGCAGCAATGAGCAGTTCTTC	CASSLEWGGSNEQFF
TRBD1	TRBV6-2/TRBV6-3	-	11	TRBJ1-5	TGTGCCAGCAGCTTGGGACAGATCCAGCATTTT	CASSLGQIQHF
TRBD2	TRBV11-3	-	18	TRBJ2-1	TGTGCCAGCAGCTTAGAGGGCGCTCGCGGGGGGGCCTATAATGAGCAGTTCTTC	CASSLEGARGGAYNEQFF
-	TRBV7-2	few	15	TRBJ2-7	TGTGCCAGCAGTCATCTCGCGGTCAGCTCCTACGAGCAGTACTTC	CASSHLAVSSYEQYF
-	TRBV6-2/TRBV6-3	many	11	TRBJ1-4	TGTGCCAGCAGTGACTTCGGAAAACTGTTTTTT	CASSDFGKLFF
-	TRBV27	-	14	TRBJ1-5	TGTGCCAGCAGTTTTGGGCAAACCGGGCAGCCCCAGCATTTT	CASSFGQTGQPQHF
TRBD1	TRBV29-1	-	13	TRBJ2-1	TGCAGCGTAGGGGGACAGGGTAACAATGAGCAGTTCTTC	CSVGGQGNNEQFF
TRBD2	TRBV6-8	-	19	TRBJ2-3	TGTGCCAGCAGTTACTCGGGACTAGCGGGGGGGACCTATACAGATACGCAGTATTTT	CASSYSGLAGGTYTDTQYF
-	TRBV6-5	few	15	TRBJ1-2	TGTGCCAGCAGTTACTCACGCCAGAGCGGCTATGGCTACACCTTC	CASSYSRQSGYGYTF
-	TRBV5-5	few	14	TRBJ1-1	TGTGCCAGCAGCCCACAGACAGTGGCGGTTGAAGCTTTCTTT	CASSPQTVAVEAFF
TRBD2	TRBV27	-	16	TRBJ2-1	TGTGCCAGCAGTATTTCGACTAGCGGCTCCTACAATGAGCAGTTCTTC	CASSISTSGSYNEQFF
TRBD1	TRBV7-2	many	15	TRBJ1-1	TGTGCCAGCAGCCCATTACAGGGGGCTGGAACTGAAGCTTTCTTT	CASSPLQGAGTEAFF
TRBD1	TRBV5-5	-	15	TRBJ2-7	TGTGCCAGCAGCTTGGCACGGACAGGGCCCTACGAGCAGTACTTC	CASSLARTGPYEQYF
-	TRBV20-1	-	19	TRBJ2-4	TGCAGTGCTAGAGATCTCCTAGCCTCTAATACACTAGCCAAAAACATTCAGTACTTC	CSARDLLASNTLAKNIQYF
-	TRBV6-2/TRBV6-3	-	14	TRBJ2-4	TGTGCCAGCAGTTACCTGGGACCTCCAAACATTCAGTACTTC	CASSYLGPPNIQYF
-	TRBV7-8	many	17	TRBJ2-7	TGTGCCAGCAGCTTAGGTAACCGGGACTCAACAATCTACGAGCAGTACTTC	CASSLGNRDSTIYEQYF
-	TRBV9	-	15	TRBJ2-1	TGTGCCAGCAGCCCCAGTGTGACCTCCTACAATGAGCAGTTCTTC	CASSPSVTSYNEQFF
-	TRBV15	few	15	TRBJ2-5	TGTGCCACCAGCAGAGAATGGATACTGGAAGAGACCCAGTACTTC	CATSREWILEETQYF
-	TRBV12-3/TRBV12-4	many	15	TRBJ2-3	TGTGCCAGCAGTTCTCACTACAGGGTCACAGATACGCAGTATTTT	CASSSHYRVTDTQYF